This TCR beta chain is drawn from a study of Ad26.COV2.S vaccination and SARS-CoV-2 variants. The treatment here: 15 to 20 received Ad26.COV2.S at low or high dose, single or two shots; 5 received placebo; per-sample allocation not given. Specimen acquisition occurred on day 63 following the initial vaccine or placebo injection. Donor was an adult aged 18-55 years in Boston. Method: immunoSEQ multiplex PCR; TCRdb's copy keeps in-frame clones and lacks some. The sample includes hundreds of thousands of clones, roughly 89% of them seen just once. CDR1 is SGHRS and CDR2 is YFSETQ in the germline V gene. Trimming took 1 base from V and 2 from J; bases not matched to a gene: 8. The CDR3 spans 16 residues.

The V gene is TRBV5-1, the J gene TRBJ2-7, with 8 bases fitting TRBD2. The sample in question was peripheral blood, obtained in a trial of Ad26.COV2.S vaccine versus placebo. The sequence came from a person between 18 and 65 years old who received the Ad26.COV2.S COVID-19 vaccine or a placebo. Written as DNA, the CDR3 is TGCGCCAGCAGCTTGACCAGCGGGGGACCTACCTACGAGCAGTACTTC. It specifies CASSLTSGGPTYEQYF.